These T cell receptor beta chains were read from a single sample in a study of blood T cells in healthy people across ages. Via MiXCR, TCRdb re-called the 5' RACE reads, giving one row per CDR3 protein. The sample holds about 800,000 distinct CDR3 sequences, 58% seen once. The sample consisted of blood. All receptors derive from a man aged 25 to 40 in good health. CDR3s include the opening cysteine and the closing phenylalanine or tryptophan. The order of the fields is J gene, V gene, clone size, D gene, CDR3 protein, CDR3 DNA. The D gene is left open where the match is weak. Rows may omit the clone size; those that give it use once, few, many or a size class.

>TRBJ2-1|TRBV20-1|.|TRBD2
CSARDAGTSGTSSYNEQFF
TGCAGTGCTAGAGACGCCGGGACTAGCGGGACCAGCTCCTACAATGAGCAGTTCTTC
>TRBJ2-1|TRBV27|.|TRBD2
CASSLFWREGRNEQFF
TGTGCCAGCAGTTTATTCTGGCGGGAGGGCCGCAATGAGCAGTTCTTC
>TRBJ2-3|TRBV28|.|.
CASIQLGEADTQYF
TGTGCCAGCATCCAACTGGGGGAGGCGGATACGCAGTATTTT
>TRBJ2-5|TRBV7-2|.|.
CASSQTPALETQYF
TGTGCCAGCAGTCAAACCCCAGCGTTAGAGACCCAGTACTTC
>TRBJ2-1|TRBV18|few|.
CASSPLGQNRVNEQFF
TGTGCCAGCTCACCTCTAGGTCAAAATCGGGTCAATGAGCAGTTCTTC
>TRBJ2-3|TRBV29-1|.|.
CSVETGELPDAQYF
TGCAGCGTTGAAACGGGGGAGTTACCAGATGCGCAGTATTTT
>TRBJ2-7|TRBV6-2/TRBV6-3|.|.
CASSDTGTLAEQYF
TGTGCCAGCAGTGATACCGGGACCTTGGCCGAGCAGTACTTC
>TRBJ2-1|TRBV5-1|.|TRBD2
CASSLVAGGRSSYNEQFF
TGCGCCAGCAGCTTGGTAGCGGGGGGGAGGAGCTCCTACAATGAGCAGTTCTTC
>TRBJ2-1|TRBV10-3|once|.
CAISEATGSTDEQFF
TGTGCCATCAGTGAGGCAACAGGGAGTACGGATGAGCAGTTCTTC
>TRBJ2-5|TRBV12-3/TRBV12-4|few|TRBD2
CASRGASGSPRYF
TGTGCCAGCAGGGGGGCTAGCGGGAGTCCGCGGTACTTC
>TRBJ1-1|TRBV7-2|.|TRBD1
CASSNPGQGANTEAFF
TGTGCCAGCAGCAACCCGGGACAGGGGGCGAACACTGAAGCTTTCTTT
>TRBJ2-1|TRBV5-1|.|.
CTSSSGGLGANEQFF
TGCACCAGCAGCTCAGGGGGGCTAGGGGCCAATGAGCAGTTCTTC
>TRBJ1-1|TRBV3-1|.|.
CASSQRPGQSPNTEAFF
TGTGCCAGCAGCCAACGCCCGGGACAATCCCCGAACACTGAAGCTTTCTTT
>TRBJ2-7|TRBV30|.|.
CAWSGPLYEQYF
TGTGCCTGGAGTGGTCCCCTATACGAGCAGTACTTC
>TRBJ2-1|TRBV20-1|few|TRBD1
CSALGQRNEQFF
TGCAGTGCCCTGGGACAGCGGAATGAGCAGTTCTTC
>TRBJ2-1|TRBV4-3|few|TRBD1
CASSQERGPGQANNEQFF
TGCGCCAGCAGCCAAGAGAGAGGACCGGGACAGGCGAACAATGAGCAGTTCTTC
>TRBJ2-1|TRBV20-1|.|.
CSARGTGPSYNEQFF
TGCAGTGCTAGAGGTACAGGCCCTTCCTACAATGAGCAGTTCTTC
>TRBJ2-7|TRBV12-3/TRBV12-4|few|.
CASSFGGNYEQYF
TGTGCCAGCAGTTTTGGCGGGAACTACGAGCAGTACTTC
>TRBJ1-3|TRBV5-1|.|TRBD1
CASSEATGGSGNTIYF
TGCGCCAGCAGCGAAGCCACAGGGGGCTCTGGAAACACCATATATTTT
>TRBJ1-4|TRBV7-6|.|.
CASGLREGEKLFF
TGTGCCAGCGGCCTAAGGGAGGGGGAAAAACTGTTTTTT
>TRBJ2-5|TRBV12-3/TRBV12-4|few|.
CASSSGREKYF
TGTGCCAGCAGCTCTGGAAGGGAGAAGTACTTC
>TRBJ1-4|TRBV29-1|once|TRBD1
CSVDIGQGRELFF
TGCAGCGTCGACATTGGACAGGGGAGGGAACTGTTTTTT
>TRBJ2-5|TRBV14|.|.
CASGPDGSSETQYF
TGTGCCAGCGGCCCTGACGGATCCTCGGAGACCCAGTACTTC
>TRBJ1-2|TRBV29-1|.|.
CSVDSPESYTF
TGCAGCGTTGACAGTCCTGAGAGCTACACCTTC
>TRBJ1-4|TRBV15|.|.
CATSRSGTYATNEKLFF
TGTGCCACCAGCAGATCGGGGACGTACGCAACTAATGAAAAACTGTTTTTT
>TRBJ2-7|TRBV6-2/TRBV6-3|.|.
CAIGQTYEQYF
TGTGCCATCGGACAGACCTACGAGCAGTACTTC
>TRBJ2-7|TRBV6-6|.|.
CASSLPWTPEREQYF
TGTGCCAGCAGTTTGCCGTGGACACCCGAGCGGGAGCAGTACTTC
>TRBJ2-1|TRBV2|.|.
CASSKGTRRDLDEQFF
TGTGCCAGCAGTAAAGGGACTCGTCGGGATCTGGATGAGCAGTTCTTC
>TRBJ2-7|TRBV20-1|few|TRBD2
CSGRGTDSGGIYEQYF
TGCAGCGGCCGAGGAACAGATTCGGGGGGTATTTACGAGCAGTACTTC
>TRBJ1-5|TRBV10-3|few|.
CAISEEGSNQPQHF
TGTGCCATCAGTGAGGAGGGGAGCAATCAGCCCCAGCATTTT
>TRBJ2-2|TRBV24-1|.|.
CATSDGVGELFF
TGTGCCACCAGTGATGGGGTCGGGGAGCTGTTTTTT
>TRBJ2-7|TRBV5-6|few|TRBD1
CASRYQDRGTYEQYF
TGTGCCAGCAGGTATCAGGACAGGGGAACCTACGAGCAGTACTTC
>TRBJ2-3|TRBV5-1|.|.
CASSLAPSPSTDTQYF
TGCGCCAGCAGCTTGGCCCCTAGCCCTAGCACAGATACGCAGTATTTT
>TRBJ2-5|TRBV6-5|.|TRBD1
CASSHRGMGETQYF
TGTGCCAGCAGTCACAGGGGCATGGGAGAGACCCAGTACTTC
>TRBJ2-7|TRBV27|.|.
CASSELGDEQYF
TGTGCCAGCAGTGAGCTAGGGGACGAGCAGTACTTC
>TRBJ2-1|TRBV6-1|.|.
CASSETLITSKQFF
TGTGCCAGCAGTGAAACTCTTATTACGTCCAAGCAGTTCTTC
>TRBJ2-5|TRBV6-5|.|TRBD2
CASSYRGGDRETQYF
TGTGCCAGCAGTTACCGGGGGGGAGACAGAGAGACCCAGTACTTC
>TRBJ2-3|TRBV10-3|.|.
CAIRRRNDTQYF
TGTGCCATTCGACGCCGGAATGATACGCAGTATTTT
>TRBJ1-2|TRBV5-1|.|.
CASSFSGSPHTF
TGCGCCAGCAGCTTCTCCGGGAGTCCCCACACCTTC
>TRBJ1-1|TRBV7-2|.|.
CASSLEGRQAFF
TGTGCCAGCAGCTTAGAGGGCAGGCAGGCTTTCTTT
>TRBJ2-5|TRBV7-2|.|.
CASSLVLASGTQYF
TGTGCCAGCAGCTTAGTTTTGGCTTCGGGGACCCAGTACTTC
>TRBJ2-7|TRBV7-2|many|TRBD2
CASSSIAGTYEQYF
TGTGCCAGCAGCTCCATAGCGGGGACCTACGAGCAGTACTTC
>TRBJ2-4|TRBV5-1|once|TRBD2
CASSPGLASSGQYF
TGCGCCAGCAGCCCGGGACTAGCCTCTAGCGGGCAGTACTTC
>TRBJ2-1|TRBV28|few|TRBD2
CASSFEELAGGQEQFF
TGTGCCAGCAGTTTCGAAGAACTAGCGGGAGGTCAAGAGCAGTTCTTC
>TRBJ1-4|TRBV4-3|few|TRBD1
CASSPGQRPEKLFF
TGCGCCAGCTCACCGGGACAGAGACCCGAAAAACTGTTTTTT
>TRBJ2-5|TRBV4-2|few|.
CASSRGGIQGRQETQYF
TGTGCCAGCAGTCGGGGTGGGATCCAGGGGCGGCAAGAGACCCAGTACTTC
>TRBJ1-1|TRBV18|.|.
CASSLTITQMNTEAFF
TGTGCCAGCTCCCTGACTATTACACAAATGAACACTGAAGCTTTCTTT
>TRBJ1-5|TRBV4-2|.|.
CASSQVPGLGQPQHF
TGTGCCAGCAGCCAAGTGCCGGGGCTTGGTCAGCCCCAGCATTTT
>TRBJ1-5|TRBV6-1|.|.
CASSRERTPQPQHF
TGTGCCAGCAGTCGAGAACGGACCCCTCAGCCCCAGCATTTT
>TRBJ2-1|TRBV7-2|few|TRBD2
CASSPYRWASGRDEQFF
TGTGCCAGCAGCCCATACCGGTGGGCTAGCGGGAGGGATGAGCAGTTCTTC
>TRBJ2-5|TRBV12-5|.|.
CASGLVVGALYNERYF
TGTGCTAGTGGTTTGGTGGTGGGGGCTTTATATAACGAGCGGTACTTC
>TRBJ2-5|TRBV7-2|.|.
CASTSSGGPLGTQYF
TGTGCCAGCACCTCTTCCGGGGGCCCCTTAGGGACCCAGTACTTC
>TRBJ2-7|TRBV28|few|.
CASSFVDEQYF
TGTGCCAGCAGTTTTGTGGACGAGCAGTACTTC
>TRBJ1-2|TRBV20-1|many|TRBD1
CSATSGTASGYTF
TGCAGTGCTACCTCCGGGACAGCATCGGGCTACACCTTC